The entry below describes one T cell receptor (beta chain). The data are from a study of blood T cell repertoires in COVID-19. Looking at the study overall: T cells, B-cell-depleted T cells, or PBMCs supplied cDNA or gDNA.

As originally analysed: Amplification of reference gene primers provided the estimated nucleated cell counts. Assay used: immunoSEQ multiplex PCR; TCRdb lists only in-frame clones, some missing. V and J calls plus clone size are reproduced from that table; the DNA served to infer D and trimming. The sample holds about 250,000 clones, 83% seen once. V was pared by 6 bases and J by 0 bases, with 12 bases between. CDR1 is MNHEY and CDR2 is SVGAGI in the germline V gene. This CDR3 has 15 residues. The chain recombines TRBV6-5 with TRBJ1-5; the D is unclear. The receptor comes from a man between 35 and 55 years old with active or convalescent COVID-19. Sequenced sample: peripheral blood. The CDR3: CASRVAQYSNQPQHF. In DNA form, the CDR3 reads TGTGCCAGCAGGGTAGCCCAATATAGCAATCAGCCCCAGCATTTT.